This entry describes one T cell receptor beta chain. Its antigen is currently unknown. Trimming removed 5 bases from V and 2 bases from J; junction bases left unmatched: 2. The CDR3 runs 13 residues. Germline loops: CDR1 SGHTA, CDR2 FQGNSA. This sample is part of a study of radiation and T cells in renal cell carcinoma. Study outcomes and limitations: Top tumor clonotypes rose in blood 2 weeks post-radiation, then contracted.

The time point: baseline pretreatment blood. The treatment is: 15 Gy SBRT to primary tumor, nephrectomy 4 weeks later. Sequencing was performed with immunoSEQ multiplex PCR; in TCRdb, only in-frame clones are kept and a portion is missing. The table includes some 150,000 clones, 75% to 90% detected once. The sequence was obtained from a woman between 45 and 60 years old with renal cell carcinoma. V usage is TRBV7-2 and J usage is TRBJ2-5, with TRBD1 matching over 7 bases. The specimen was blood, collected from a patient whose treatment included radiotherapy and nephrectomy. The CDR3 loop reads CASSPGQQETQYF. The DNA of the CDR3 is TGTGCCAGCAGCCCGGGACAGCAAGAGACCCAGTACTTC.